Sequencing of this T cell receptor (beta chain) was carried out in a study of T cell responses to AZD1222 COVID-19 vaccine. General study results and limits: Donors skewed white British and female; clonal diversity was possibly underestimated. Spike-specific TCR breadth rose after two AZD1222 doses, and depth rose as well. Regions 160-218 and 743-854 dominated among vaccine-associated CD4 TCRs spanning spike.

This clone was seen once. The antigen remains undetermined. Some clones are missing from TCRdb's copy, which holds only in-frame ones; the method was immunoSEQ multiplex PCR. Of some 170,000 clones listed, 90% to 95% are singletons. The starting material was peripheral blood, obtained 28 days after the second AZD1222 dose. The source of this sequence is an adult who received the AZD1222 COVID-19 vaccine.

The CDR3 spells CASSLGPGDGYTF. CDR3 nucleotides: TGTGCCAGCAGTTTAGGCCCAGGGGATGGCTACACCTTC. This chain connects TRBV12-3 or TRBV12-4 to TRBJ1-2; the D gene is possibly TRBD1 (6 bases). V was trimmed by 1 base and J by 6 bases, leaving 9 bases between them. CDR3 length: 13 amino acids.